This T cell receptor beta chain was recorded in a study of cytomegalovirus exposure and HLA in healthy donors. Notes on the study in general: Earlier results showed most TCR beta V segments being productive about 87% or about 30% of the time.

As for this clone: As yet, its antigen is unknown.

PCR employed 60 Vbeta and 13 Jbeta primers. TCRdb keeps only in-frame clones here, not all; method: immunoSEQ multiplex PCR. The data hold over 150,000 clones, with around two thirds observed a single time. Between the trimmed V and J ends, which lost 6 bases and 1 base, there was a span of 10 bases. The CDR3 totals 13 residues. The germline V gene encodes CDR1 SGHNT and CDR2 YYREEE (reference sequence). The TCR comes from a man in his fifties or sixties in good health and CMV-seronegative. This chain connects TRBV5-4 to TRBJ1-1; a possible D gene is TRBD1 (6 bases). Source material: PBMCs. CDR3 loop: CASNRQENTEAFF. In DNA, the CDR3 is TGTGCCAGCAATCGACAGGAGAACACTGAAGCTTTCTTT.